This T cell receptor beta chain was recorded in a study of breast tumors, draining lymph nodes, adjacent tissues (TCRdb year 2016). Turning to the overall study: Breast cancer patients provided tumor, adjacent nontumor tissue and axillary lymph nodes, and the study compared the TCR beta repertoires across these three sources. The study was designed to assess the relationships and possible T-cell exchange between tumor, surrounding tissue and draining lymph node repertoires in human breast cancer. What the authors observed across the whole study: Tumor T-cell repertoires showed less diversity than lymph node repertoires and more diversity than nontumor tissue repertoires, and tumor T-cell repertoires showed preferential V and J gene usage. Tumor and nontumor tissue repertoires were significantly more similar in luminal-like than in basal-like breast cancer. The study presented the conclusion that tumor T cells originate in lymph nodes as consistent with a hypothesis, not as something directly demonstrated. The data were considered consistent with most tumor T cells being derived from the lymph node and subsequently expanding within tumor tissue.

The listed sequencing device is Illumina HiSeq 2000. Multiplex PCR amplification was used to generate the TCR beta chain libraries. High-throughput sequencing was used to analyze the amplified TCR beta chain products. TCRdb applied fastp at Q25 and MiXCR to the public reads, then kept only in-frame beta chains. Entries are consolidated by CDR3 protein sequence, retaining the most common genes and DNA. Present in this sample are about 12,000 distinct CDR3 sequences, approximately 35% of which were seen just once. Of the sample, roughly 14% is held by the ten largest clones. This clonotype was observed at least ten times. The antigen it recognizes is unknown. The sample holds no much larger clone one base away, and base qualities are not on file. CDR1 and CDR2 (SGHTS, YDEGEE) derive from the germline V gene. The V end gives up 4 bases and the J end 2 bases, leaving 5 bases in the junction not matched to a gene. From the cysteine through the phenylalanine, the CDR3 covers 15 amino acids. Only the CDR3 DNA stays, 45 bases, in frame from base 1.

This receptor chain uses TRBV5-8 and TRBJ2-7, and 11 bases in between align with TRBD1. The TCR comes from a female donor with breast cancer. Some clones in this sample may be carry-over from other donors' samples. What was sequenced was breast tumor tissue. Read as DNA, the sequence is TGTGCCAGCAGCCGTCCGGGACAGGGGGCCTACGAGCAGTACTTC. Translated, it reads CASSRPGQGAYEQYF.